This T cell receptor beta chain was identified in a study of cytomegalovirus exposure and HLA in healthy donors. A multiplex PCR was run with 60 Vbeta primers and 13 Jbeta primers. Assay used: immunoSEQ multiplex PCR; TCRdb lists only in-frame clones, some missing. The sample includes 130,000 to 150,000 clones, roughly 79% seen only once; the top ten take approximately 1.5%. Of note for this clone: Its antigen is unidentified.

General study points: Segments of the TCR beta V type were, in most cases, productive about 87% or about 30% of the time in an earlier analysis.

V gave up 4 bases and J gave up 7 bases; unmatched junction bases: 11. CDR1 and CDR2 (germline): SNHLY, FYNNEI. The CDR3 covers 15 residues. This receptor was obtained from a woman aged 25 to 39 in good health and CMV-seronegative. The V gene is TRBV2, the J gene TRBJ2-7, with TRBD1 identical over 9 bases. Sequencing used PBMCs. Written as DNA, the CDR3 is TGTGCCAGCAGTGCCACTTTACAGGGGGCTGGGGAGCAGTACTTC. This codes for CASSATLQGAGEQYF.